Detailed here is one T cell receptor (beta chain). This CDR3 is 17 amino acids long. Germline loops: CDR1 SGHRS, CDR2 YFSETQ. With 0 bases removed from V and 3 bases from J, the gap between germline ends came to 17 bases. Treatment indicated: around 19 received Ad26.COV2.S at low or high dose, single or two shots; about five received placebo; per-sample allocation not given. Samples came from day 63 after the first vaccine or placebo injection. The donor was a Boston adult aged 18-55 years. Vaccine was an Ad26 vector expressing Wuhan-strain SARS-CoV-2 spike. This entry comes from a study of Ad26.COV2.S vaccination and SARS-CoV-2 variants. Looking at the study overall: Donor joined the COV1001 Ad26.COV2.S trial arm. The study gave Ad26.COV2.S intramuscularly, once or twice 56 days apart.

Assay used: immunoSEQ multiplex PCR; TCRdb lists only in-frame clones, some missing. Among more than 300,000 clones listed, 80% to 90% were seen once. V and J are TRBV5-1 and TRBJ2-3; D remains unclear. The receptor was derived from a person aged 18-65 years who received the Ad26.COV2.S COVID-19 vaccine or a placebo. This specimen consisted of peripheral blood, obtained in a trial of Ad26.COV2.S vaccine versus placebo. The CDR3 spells CASSLDGRLRMTDTQYF. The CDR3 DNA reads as TGCGCCAGCAGCTTGGATGGACGTTTAAGGATGACAGATACGCAGTATTTT.